The 9 T cell receptor beta chains presented below share a single source sample, sequenced in a study of blood T cell repertoires in COVID-19. Assay: immunoSEQ multiplex PCR; the TCRdb copy retains only in-frame clones and omits some. This table has under 500,000 clones, approximately 90% appearing once. The sample comprised PBMCs or T cells enriched from blood (not recorded which). The receptors were sampled from a young woman with acute COVID-19.

The chain employs TRBV28 and TRBJ2-2, with TRBD2 matching 11 bases. The germline CDR1 and CDR2 sequences are MDHEN and SYDVKM. Unmatched junction bases numbered 10, after V lost 4 bases and J lost 9 bases. The CDR3 loop spans 16 amino acids. Here the CDR3 reads CASSSRLAGYWWELFF. For the CDR3, the DNA is TGTGCCAGCAGTTCTCGACTAGCGGGATACTGGTGGGAGCTGTTTTTT.

The V and J genes are TRBV27 and TRBJ2-7, with 13 bases identical to TRBD2. The CDR3 is 16 residues long. The germline V gene has CDR1 MNHEY and CDR2 SMNVEV (reference sequence). V shed 6 bases, J shed 0 bases, and the junction held 5 bases outside the gene matches. CDR3 DNA sequence: TGTGCCAGCAGCTTGCGGACTAGCGGGAGCTCCTACGAGCAGTACTTC. It is translated as CASSLRTSGSSYEQYF.

This clone was seen a few times. This chain uses TRBV28 with TRBJ2-7; TRBD2 aligns across 9 bases. V shed 1 base, J shed 2 bases, and the junction held 12 bases outside the gene matches. CDR1 is MDHEN and CDR2 is SYDVKM in the germline V gene. The CDR3 has 18 amino acids. CDR3 region: CASSLSLATSGLTYEQYF. CDR3 DNA: TGTGCCAGCAGTTTATCCCTAGCGACTAGCGGTTTAACCTACGAGCAGTACTTC. Variable domain in full (rest from reference TRBV28 and TRBJ2-7): DVKVTQSSRYLVKRTGEKVFLECVQDMDHENMFWYRQDPGLGLRLIYFSYDVKMKEKGDIPEGYSVSREKKERFSLILESASTNQTSMYLCASSLSLATSGLTYEQYFGPGTRLTVT.

The genes are TRBV5-4 and TRBJ2-3; 8 bases map to TRBD2. Germline values: CDR1 SGHNT, CDR2 YYREEE (reference sequence). V dropped 5 bases and J dropped 0; count of bases not matched to a gene: 5. The CDR3 has 15 residues. CDR3 amino acids: CASRSGLGSTDTQYF. CDR3 coding DNA: TGTGCCAGCAGGTCGGGACTAGGAAGCACAGATACGCAGTATTTT.

V and J are TRBV3-1 (or the pseudogene TRBV3-2) and TRBJ2-7; TRBD2 agrees at 7 bases. The germline V gene encodes CDR1 LGHDT and CDR2 YNNKEL (reference sequence). The CDR3 is 14 residues long. The V and J ends lost 2 bases and 2 bases, in that order; junction bases with no gene match: 3. CDR3 DNA: TGTGCCAGCAGCCAACCGGGAGGCACCTACGAGCAGTACTTC. Its translation is CASSQPGGTYEQYF.

The rearrangement uses TRBV4-3 and TRBJ2-1, with TRBD1 matching 7 bases. The V segment lost 3 bases and the J segment 3 bases; nucleotides outside the gene matches: 2. CDR3 length: 14 residues. Germline CDR1 and CDR2: LGHNA and YSLEER. In DNA form, the CDR3 reads TGCGCCAGCAGCCAGCCAGGGGGCTACAATGAGCAGTTCTTC. Its translation is CASSQPGGYNEQFF.

V gene TRBV29-1 combines with J gene TRBJ1-1; a weak D match, TRBD1 (6 bases). The CDR3 spans 14 residues. Germline-derived CDR1 and CDR2 are SQVTM and ANQGSEA. The ends were cut back, 1 base at V and 5 bases at J, with 14 bases in the middle. Here the CDR3 reads CSVEGGRGRTEAFF. The CDR3 DNA reads TGCAGCGTTGAAGGGGGCAGGGGTAGGACTGAAGCTTTCTTT.

For this clone: Within the sample, other DNA sequences also encode this same CDR3. CDR3 DNA sequence: TGTGCCAGCTCACCAAGACAGTCTAATGAAAAACTGTTTTTT. Residues: CASSPRQSNEKLFF. This chain connects TRBV18 to TRBJ1-4; the D gene is possibly TRBD1 (5 bases). This CDR3 has 14 amino acids. Germline CDR1 KGHSH, CDR2 LQKENI. Trimming removed 2 bases at V and 3 bases at J, with 7 bases between.

The chain has TRBV4-1 and TRBJ2-2, with a tentative D call TRBD2 (5 bases). Trimming cost V 1 base and J 7 bases, with 10 bases left between them. The CDR3 has 14 amino acids. Per germline, CDR1 MGHRA and CDR2 YSYEKL. CDR3 in amino acids: CASSQARGIGELFF. CDR3 DNA sequence: TGCGCCAGCAGCCAAGCACGGGGTATCGGGGAGCTGTTTTTT.